The 28 T cell receptor beta chains below were found in one sample sequenced in a study of regulatory T cells in long-lasting Graves disease. Specified time point: newly diagnosed GD, antithyroid drugs for less than 3 months. Following extraction of RNA from PBMCs, that RNA was used to make the TCR library. The authors built TCR beta libraries using iRepertoire HTBI primers and Arm-PCR of CDR3 regions. TCRdb recomputed calls from the multiplex PCR reads with MiXCR, one row per CDR3 protein. There are fewer than 550,000 distinct CDR3 sequences in the sample; around 16% occur only once, and 20% to 25% lies in the top ten. This same sample was also part of a study on T cells in Graves' hyperthyroidism and ophthalmopathy.

Sequencing was performed on peripheral blood mononuclear cells (PBMCs), taken at new diagnosis, from a patient treated with antithyroid drugs. All receptors come from a woman aged 40-65 years with Graves disease.

This clonotype turned up a few times. The chain has TRBV9 and TRBJ1-1; D perhaps matches TRBD1 (5 bases). V was trimmed by 4 bases and J by 4 bases, leaving 11 bases between them. The CDR3 contains 13 residues. Germline V gives CDR1 SGDLS, CDR2 YYNGEE. The CDR3 is CASSSRQSTEAFF. Written as DNA, the CDR3 is TGTGCCAGCAGCTCCCGACAGAGCACTGAAGCTTTCTTT.

This clonotype was seen a handful of times. A read error may be the cause here, since a much bigger clone is one base away. V usage is TRBV6-1 and J usage is TRBJ1-5; the D gene is possibly TRBD1 (6 bases). The germline V and J ends were trimmed by 7 bases and 3 bases, with 13 bases remaining between them. Per germline, CDR1 MNHNS and CDR2 SASEGT. The CDR3 is 14 residues long. The CDR3 here is CASTGGQYNQPQHF. The CDR3, as DNA: TGTGCCAGCACCGGCGGACAGTACAATCAGCCCCAGCATTTT.

In its sample, this clonotype was seen many times. V gene TRBV6-1 combines with J gene TRBJ1-5; D not resolved. V lost 6 bases and J 4 bases, leaving 13 bases between the germline ends. This CDR3 region has 14 residues. Germline V CDR1 and CDR2: MNHNS, SASEGT. The CDR3 nucleotides read TGTGCCAGCAGGCCGGGGTTACGTAATCAGCCCCAGCATTTT. This codes for CASRPGLRNQPQHF.

The sample holds a few counts of this clonotype. This chain connects TRBV4-1 to TRBJ2-5; D gene uncertain. The CDR3 is made up of 13 amino acids. The V and J ends lost 1 base and 4 bases respectively, with 7 bases between them. Germline V gene data show CDR1 as MGHRA and CDR2 as YSYEKL. CDR3 sequence (DNA): TGCGCCAGCAGCCAAGTTACTGTAGAGACCCAGTACTTC. It yields the protein CASSQVTVETQYF.

V and J are TRBV27 and TRBJ2-2; D unresolved. The CDR3 is made up of 15 amino acids. V dropped 7 bases and J dropped 1 base, with 13 bases sitting between them. CDR1 and CDR2 from the germline V gene are MNHEY and SMNVEV (reference sequence). The CDR3 region is CASKDGQMNTGELFF. In DNA form, the CDR3 reads TGTGCCAGCAAGGACGGCCAGATGAACACCGGGGAGCTGTTTTTT.

This clonotype turned up a few times. The rearrangement joins TRBV19 to TRBJ1-2; no definite D call. This CDR3 spans 12 amino acids. The V end lost 11 bases, the J end lost 6 bases, and 16 bases lay between the germline ends. From germline, CDR1 is LNHDA and CDR2 SQIVND (reference sequence). CDR3 protein: CALLRPSHGYTF. CDR3 DNA sequence: TGTGCCCTGCTCCGTCCATCCCATGGCTACACCTTC.

This clonotype showed up just once. This chain links TRBV5-1 with TRBJ2-5; 8 bases map to TRBD1. The length of the CDR3 is 15 residues. The V segment lost 3 bases and the J segment 4 bases; nucleotides outside the gene matches: 8. Germline V gene data show CDR1 as SGHRS and CDR2 as YFSETQ. The CDR3 bases are TGCGCCAGCAGCTGGGGGCAGGGGGCGTCAGAGACCCAGTACTTC. Translated: CASSWGQGASETQYF.

This clonotype was recorded at least ten times. The chain couples TRBV18 to TRBJ1-6; 8 nucleotides align to TRBD1. Germline CDR1 and CDR2: KGHSH and LQKENI. Trimming took 5 bases from V and 6 from J; bases not matched to a gene: 6. CDR3 length: 15 residues. The CDR3 protein is CASSGPTGVNSPLHF. The CDR3 DNA sequence: TGTGCCAGCTCAGGACCGACAGGGGTTAATTCACCCCTCCACTTT.

The rearrangement joins TRBV15 to TRBJ2-6; 7 positions agree with TRBD1. The V and J ends lost 9 bases and 0 bases, in that order; junction bases with no gene match: 5. Germline CDR1 reads LNHNV; CDR2 reads YYDKDF (reference sequence). The length of the CDR3 is 15 residues. The chain's CDR3 is CATRDSYSGANVLTF. CDR3 sequence (DNA): TGTGCCACAAGGGACAGCTACTCTGGGGCCAACGTCCTGACTTTC.

This chain joins TRBV2 and TRBJ2-2; TRBD1 or TRBD2 may be the D gene (6 bases each). V lost 5 bases and J lost 4, with 17 bases in between. Germline V gene data show CDR1 as SNHLY and CDR2 as FYNNEI. The CDR3 spans 16 residues. CDR3 protein: CASSQNPGGRTGELFF. DNA for the CDR3: TGTGCCAGCAGTCAAAATCCCGGGGGCCGCACCGGGGAGCTGTTTTTT.

This clonotype has more than one count but fewer than ten. This chain links TRBV19 with TRBJ1-5; a possible D gene is TRBD1 (6 bases). V lost 6 bases, J lost 5 bases, and 14 bases lay in between. Germline values: CDR1 LNHDA, CDR2 SQIVND (reference sequence). The CDR3 has 14 residues. CDR3 DNA: TGTGCCAGTAGCCCAGGTGGGGGCCATCAGCCCCAGCATTTT. Translating gives CASSPGGGHQPQHF. The full variable domain, its missing parts supplied by reference TRBV19 and TRBJ1-5, is DGGITQSPKYLFRKEGQNVTLSCEQNLNHDAMYWYRQDPGQGLRLIYYSQIVNDFQKGDIAEGYSVSREKKESFPLTVTSAQKNPTAFYLCASSPGGGHQPQHFGDGTRLSIL.

CDR3 loop: CASTQRWVAENTEAFF. The CDR3 coding sequence is TGTGCCAGCACCCAGCGGTGGGTGGCAGAGAACACTGAAGCTTTCTTT. This rearrangement joins TRBV6-1 to TRBJ1-1; D ambiguous. Germline V lookup: CDR1 MNHNS, CDR2 SASEGT. Trimming took off 7 bases at V and 1 base at J, with 19 bases between the two ends. The CDR3 has 16 amino acids.

The chain links TRBV28 to TRBJ2-1; TRBD2 matches 10 bases. CDR3 size: 15 residues. Germline V gene sequence: CDR1 MDHEN, CDR2 SYDVKM. V was clipped by 6 bases and J by 6 bases; unmatched bases: 8. CDR3 sequence (DNA): TGTGCCAGCAGATTGAGGACTAGCGGTACCAATGAGCAGTTCTTC. It encodes CASRLRTSGTNEQFF.

This clonotype was observed a few times. The rearrangement uses TRBV5-1 and TRBJ2-5; D is uncertain. V lost 2 bases to trimming and J lost 7 bases, with 12 bases between them. This CDR3 has 13 residues. Germline CDR1 SGHRS, CDR2 YFSETQ. Written as DNA, the CDR3 is TGCGCCAGCAGCTTTTTACCCTCCTTGACCCAGTACTTC. The encoded protein is CASSFLPSLTQYF.

This clonotype was recorded at least ten times. This chain links TRBV4-1 with TRBJ2-7; 7 bases line up with TRBD2. Germline V gene sequence: CDR1 MGHRA, CDR2 YSYEKL. There are 13 residues in the CDR3. V gave up 6 bases and J gave up 4 bases; unmatched junction bases: 6. In nucleotides, the CDR3 is TGCGCCAGCAGTATGGAGCGGGGTTACGAGCAGTACTTC. Translating it yields CASSMERGYEQYF.

This clonotype has just one count. A much larger clonotype is one base distant, so this may be a read error. J is TRBJ1-2 and V is TRBV5-6, with D hard to call. Germline-derived CDR1 and CDR2 are SGHDT and YYEEEE. V gave up 0 bases and J gave up 5 bases, with 11 bases separating them. There are 14 residues in the CDR3. CDR3 bases: TGTGCCAGCAGCTTGGGGATGGAAGAATATGGCTACACCTTC. Translated, it gives CASSLGMEEYGYTF.

This clonotype was counted many times. The chain couples TRBV3-1 to TRBJ2-7, with D possibly called TRBD1 or TRBD2 (6 bases each). This CDR3 has 11 amino acids. Germline CDR1 is LGHDT and CDR2 is YNNKEL (reference sequence). Trimming removed 4 bases from V and 6 bases from J, with 7 bases in between. The CDR3 DNA sequence: TGTGCCAGCAGCCCGGGGGCCGAGCAGTACTTC. Translated: CASSPGAEQYF.

This clonotype was observed a handful of times. CDR3 nucleotides: TGTGCCAGCAGTGCCGGACAGGGAACCTCACCCCTCCACTTT. Protein: CASSAGQGTSPLHF. V usage is TRBV27 and J usage is TRBJ1-6; TRBD1 aligns across 8 bases. CDR1 and CDR2 from the germline V gene are MNHEY and SMNVEV (reference sequence). The CDR3 length is 14 residues. The junction had 7 bases not matched to a gene; V was cut back by 5 bases and J by 10 bases.

V and J are TRBV2 and TRBJ1-2, with unresolved D. The germline V and J ends were trimmed by 3 bases and 4 bases, with 9 bases remaining between them. This CDR3 is built from 13 residues. Germline-derived CDR1 and CDR2 are SNHLY and FYNNEI. This CDR3 reads CASSELEGYGYTF. The CDR3 DNA reads TGTGCCAGCAGTGAGTTGGAGGGCTATGGCTACACCTTC.

This clonotype has more than one count but fewer than ten. The chain has TRBV3-1 and TRBJ2-2, with D maybe TRBD2 (5 bases). The CDR3 totals 14 residues. Germline V gene data show CDR1 as LGHDT and CDR2 as YNNKEL (reference sequence). The V end lost 0 bases, the J end lost 7 bases, and 9 bases lay between the germline ends. The DNA of the CDR3 is TGTGCCAGCAGCCAAGATCGGCGGGTCGGGGAGCTGTTTTTT. Translation: CASSQDRRVGELFF.

This clonotype was recorded many times. This chain connects TRBV28 to TRBJ2-7, with 10 bases aligning to TRBD1. The CDR3 spans 15 residues. V dropped 6 bases and J dropped 1; count of bases not matched to a gene: 6. Germline V lookup: CDR1 MDHEN, CDR2 SYDVKM. In nucleotides, the CDR3 is TGTGCCAGCAGCTTTCCGGGACAGGGGTCCTACGAGCAGTACTTC. The encoded protein is CASSFPGQGSYEQYF.

This chain links TRBV6-1 with TRBJ1-2; a possible D gene is TRBD1 (5 bases). Germline CDR1 and CDR2: MNHNS and SASEGT. The CDR3 consists of 12 residues. Trimming left V 9 bases short and J 8 bases short, with 16 bases between. CDR3: CARYRLPMGYTF. The DNA of the CDR3 is TGTGCCAGATACAGGTTACCGATGGGCTACACCTTC.

This clonotype was detected many times. CDR3 sequence reads: CASSLYGQGPNEKLFF. DNA of the CDR3: TGTGCCAGCAGCTTATACGGACAGGGTCCTAATGAAAAACTGTTTTTT. V usage is TRBV11-3 and J usage is TRBJ1-4; TRBD1 agrees at 8 bases. This CDR3 spans 16 amino acids. Trimming removed 2 bases from V and 3 bases from J; junction bases left unmatched: 5. The V gene's germline CDR1 is SGHNT and CDR2 YENEEA.

The gene calls are TRBV9 and TRBJ2-5, with D possibly being TRBD1 (5 bases). V was cut by 3 bases and J by 4 bases, with 10 bases left in between. CDR3 length: 13 amino acids. Looked up from germline, CDR1 is SGDLS and CDR2 is YYNGEE. DNA of the CDR3: TGTGCCAGCAGCGCGACAGATGTAGAGACCCAGTACTTC. It codes for CASSATDVETQYF.

This clonotype was seen at least ten times. For the CDR3, the DNA is TGTGCCAGCAGTTTAGGACCCCGTTTGAGGGTGGTTTCTTGGTATTTT. It encodes CASSLGPRLRVVSWYF. The chain employs TRBV27 and TRBJ2-3, with TRBD2 as a possible D gene (5 bases). Germline loops: CDR1 MNHEY, CDR2 SMNVEV (reference sequence). The CDR3 runs to 16 residues. The V end was cut by 2 bases, the J end by 14 bases, with 26 bases between.

V is TRBV4-1 and J is TRBJ1-4; TRBD1 agrees at 7 bases. This CDR3 has 15 amino acids. Germline assignment: CDR1 MGHRA and CDR2 YSYEKL. Germline trimming cut 4 bases from V and 5 bases from J; bases unmatched to any gene: 7. This CDR3 reads CASSPQTGPNEKLFF. As DNA, the CDR3 is TGCGCCAGCAGCCCACAGACAGGGCCGAATGAAAAACTGTTTTTT.

V usage is TRBV6-2 or TRBV6-3 and J usage is TRBJ2-7; possibly TRBD1 for D (5 bases). V was shortened by 2 bases and J by 0 bases, with 8 bases between the two germline ends. The CDR3 extends over 14 amino acids. The germline CDR1 and CDR2 sequences are MNHEY and SVGEGT. CDR3 residues: CASSYRTSSYEQYF. The CDR3 DNA reads TGTGCCAGCAGTTACCGGACAAGCTCCTACGAGCAGTACTTC.

The chain employs TRBV12-3 or TRBV12-4 and TRBJ2-2, with no clear D. This CDR3 is 13 amino acids long. V gave up 6 bases and J gave up 6 bases, with 11 bases separating them. The CDR3 DNA reads TGTGCCAGCAGCACCGCCCAGGCCGGGGAGCTGTTTTTT. Translated: CASSTAQAGELFF.